This is a list of T cell receptor beta chains from one sample in a study of blood T cell repertoires in COVID-19. The method was immunoSEQ multiplex PCR; TCRdb's version includes in-frame clones alone and lacks a portion of them. The table records approximately 210,000 clones, 70% to 90% of them present only once. The sequenced material came from peripheral blood. The source of these receptors is a woman in her 70s with active or convalescent COVID-19. Both conserved end residues are part of each CDR3. Each record gives: clone size, D gene, V gene, J gene, CDR3 DNA, CDR3 protein. D genes are given only for firm matches. Expanded clones get a size class; other rows say once, few or many, or leave the size out.

abundance: -; d_gene: -; v_gene: TRBV5-4; j_gene: TRBJ1-2; CDR3nt: TGTGCCAGCAGCTTGCAGGCGTCTGCCTATGGCTACACCTTC; CDR3aa: CASSLQASAYGYTF
abundance: -; d_gene: TRBD1; v_gene: TRBV13; j_gene: TRBJ2-3; CDR3nt: TGTGCCAGCAGCCGACAGGGGGCTACCAACACAGATACGCAGTATTTT; CDR3aa: CASSRQGATNTDTQYF
abundance: -; d_gene: TRBD2; v_gene: TRBV7-2; j_gene: TRBJ2-1; CDR3nt: TGTGCCAGCAGCCCCGGACTAGCGATCAATGAGCAGTTCTTC; CDR3aa: CASSPGLAINEQFF
abundance: -; d_gene: TRBD2; v_gene: TRBV9; j_gene: TRBJ2-1; CDR3nt: TGTGCCAGCAGCCCGACTAGCGGGGTCTTCAATGAGCAGTTCTTC; CDR3aa: CASSPTSGVFNEQFF
abundance: few; d_gene: TRBD1; v_gene: TRBV5-4; j_gene: TRBJ1-4; CDR3nt: TGTGCCAGCAGCTATCAGACAGGGGGCGTTGCTAATGAAAAACTGTTTTTT; CDR3aa: CASSYQTGGVANEKLFF
abundance: once; d_gene: TRBD2; v_gene: TRBV5-1; j_gene: TRBJ2-1; CDR3nt: TGCGCCAGCAGCCGACCTACTAGCGGGGGGGCTAATGAGCAGTTCTTC; CDR3aa: CASSRPTSGGANEQFF
abundance: -; d_gene: TRBD2; v_gene: TRBV30; j_gene: TRBJ2-3; CDR3nt: TGTGCCAGCGGGACGTCTGATACGCAGTATTTT; CDR3aa: CASGTSDTQYF
abundance: -; d_gene: TRBD1; v_gene: TRBV20-1; j_gene: TRBJ2-7; CDR3nt: TGCAGTGCTAGTAGGGCGGCAGGGGGCACCTACGAGCAGTACTTC; CDR3aa: CSASRAAGGTYEQYF
abundance: -; d_gene: -; v_gene: TRBV9; j_gene: TRBJ1-6; CDR3nt: TGTGCCAGCAGCGTAGAGTGGGGGGATTCACCCCTCCACTTT; CDR3aa: CASSVEWGDSPLHF
abundance: once; d_gene: TRBD2; v_gene: TRBV30; j_gene: TRBJ2-1; CDR3nt: TGTGCCTGGAGTCCACTAGCGGGAGGGTACAATGAGCAGTTCTTC; CDR3aa: CAWSPLAGGYNEQFF
abundance: -; d_gene: TRBD1; v_gene: TRBV6-5; j_gene: TRBJ2-7; CDR3nt: TGTGCCAGCAGCGTCCGGGACAGCACCTACGAGCAGTACTTC; CDR3aa: CASSVRDSTYEQYF
abundance: -; d_gene: -; v_gene: TRBV10-3; j_gene: TRBJ1-1; CDR3nt: TGTGCCATCGGTAGCTACCCGCCAGCTGAAGCTTTCTTT; CDR3aa: CAIGSYPPAEAFF
abundance: -; d_gene: -; v_gene: TRBV3-1/TRBV3-2; j_gene: TRBJ1-2; CDR3nt: TGTGCCAGCACCCAAGGGGCAGCCAACTATGGCTACACCTTC; CDR3aa: CASTQGAANYGYTF
abundance: -; d_gene: -; v_gene: TRBV7-3; j_gene: TRBJ1-1; CDR3nt: TGTGCCAGCAGCCCCTCGGGGGGGGACACTGAAGCTTTCTTT; CDR3aa: CASSPSGGDTEAFF
abundance: -; d_gene: -; v_gene: TRBV19; j_gene: TRBJ1-2; CDR3nt: TGTGCCAGTAGTGGCCACGTCTATGGCTACACCTTC; CDR3aa: CASSGHVYGYTF
abundance: -; d_gene: TRBD1; v_gene: TRBV10-3; j_gene: TRBJ1-5; CDR3nt: TGTGCCCCCAGACCCGGACAGGCTCTTAATCAGCCCCAGCATTTT; CDR3aa: CAPRPGQALNQPQHF
abundance: -; d_gene: TRBD1; v_gene: TRBV30; j_gene: TRBJ1-5; CDR3nt: TGTGCCTCCGGACAGGGCGGCAATCAGCCCCAGCATTTT; CDR3aa: CASGQGGNQPQHF
abundance: -; d_gene: TRBD1; v_gene: TRBV15; j_gene: TRBJ2-7; CDR3nt: TGTGCCACCAGCAGAGGGGGGACAGCCGCCTACGAGCAGTACTTC; CDR3aa: CATSRGGTAAYEQYF
abundance: -; d_gene: -; v_gene: TRBV28; j_gene: TRBJ1-1; CDR3nt: TGTGCCAGCGAGGGATTTAAAGACACTGAAGCTTTCTTT; CDR3aa: CASEGFKDTEAFF
abundance: -; d_gene: -; v_gene: TRBV19; j_gene: TRBJ1-5; CDR3nt: TGTGCCAGTAGTATAAACCAGGACAGATCCAATCAGCCCCAGCATTTT; CDR3aa: CASSINQDRSNQPQHF
abundance: -; d_gene: -; v_gene: TRBV30; j_gene: TRBJ1-6; CDR3nt: TGTGCCTGGAGTGTGGGGGGGATTGGGTCACCCCTCCACTTT; CDR3aa: CAWSVGGIGSPLHF
abundance: -; d_gene: TRBD1; v_gene: TRBV3-1/TRBV3-2; j_gene: TRBJ1-5; CDR3nt: TGTGCCAGCAGCCAAGACTGCTGGGGGACAGGGCGTATAAGGGATAGCAATCAGCCCCAGCATTTT; CDR3aa: CASSQDCWGTGRIRDSNQPQHF
abundance: -; d_gene: TRBD1; v_gene: TRBV5-1; j_gene: TRBJ1-2; CDR3nt: TGCGCCAGCAGCTCTGGGGGACAGGGGGCTGGCTACACCTTC; CDR3aa: CASSSGGQGAGYTF
abundance: few; d_gene: TRBD1; v_gene: TRBV5-1; j_gene: TRBJ1-6; CDR3nt: TGCGCCAGCAGCTTGGGGGGGACAGGTGACTCACCCCTCCACTTT; CDR3aa: CASSLGGTGDSPLHF
abundance: -; d_gene: TRBD2; v_gene: TRBV19; j_gene: TRBJ2-1; CDR3nt: TGTGCCAGTAGTTCCCTTGCGGGGGGGCCCTACAATGAGCAGTTCTTC; CDR3aa: CASSSLAGGPYNEQFF
abundance: -; d_gene: -; v_gene: TRBV5-1; j_gene: TRBJ2-7; CDR3nt: TGCGCCAGCAGCTCAGGATTGGTTCAGTCCTACGAGCAGTACTTC; CDR3aa: CASSSGLVQSYEQYF
abundance: -; d_gene: -; v_gene: TRBV10-3; j_gene: TRBJ2-7; CDR3nt: TGTGCCAACAGCCTGGGAGGCTACGAGCAGTACTTC; CDR3aa: CANSLGGYEQYF
abundance: -; d_gene: -; v_gene: TRBV20-1; j_gene: TRBJ2-4; CDR3nt: TGCAGTGCTAGTTCCGGTTTAGCCAAAAACATTCAGTACTTC; CDR3aa: CSASSGLAKNIQYF
abundance: -; d_gene: TRBD1; v_gene: TRBV7-9; j_gene: TRBJ1-4; CDR3nt: TGTGCCAGCAGCCCCGGACAGGGTCCAGAGGAAAAACTGTTTTTT; CDR3aa: CASSPGQGPEEKLFF
abundance: -; d_gene: TRBD1; v_gene: TRBV19; j_gene: TRBJ1-5; CDR3nt: TGTGCCAGTAGTATTTTGCGACAGGGGAGCAATCAGCCCCAGCATTTT; CDR3aa: CASSILRQGSNQPQHF
abundance: -; d_gene: TRBD1; v_gene: TRBV2; j_gene: TRBJ1-1; CDR3nt: TGTGCCAGCAGCGGACAGGCTCTAACTGAAGCTTTCTTT; CDR3aa: CASSGQALTEAFF
abundance: once; d_gene: -; v_gene: TRBV5-5; j_gene: TRBJ2-7; CDR3nt: TGTGCCAGCAGCCCCCCGGGTCCCCACTCCTACGAGCAGTACTTC; CDR3aa: CASSPPGPHSYEQYF
abundance: -; d_gene: -; v_gene: TRBV7-3; j_gene: TRBJ1-2; CDR3nt: TGTGCCAGCAGCTTACGCGAGCCGGGGAGAGATGGCTACACCTTC; CDR3aa: CASSLREPGRDGYTF
abundance: -; d_gene: -; v_gene: TRBV12-5; j_gene: TRBJ1-1; CDR3nt: TGTGCTAGTGGTTTGCGGGAGAACACTGAAGCTTTCTTT; CDR3aa: CASGLRENTEAFF
abundance: -; d_gene: TRBD1; v_gene: TRBV5-6; j_gene: TRBJ1-2; CDR3nt: TGTGCCAGCAGCTTCGGGACAGGGGTATATGGCTACACCTTC; CDR3aa: CASSFGTGVYGYTF
abundance: -; d_gene: -; v_gene: TRBV9; j_gene: TRBJ1-2; CDR3nt: TGTGCCAGCAGCTGGGGGGAAGACTTCTATGGCTACACCTTC; CDR3aa: CASSWGEDFYGYTF
abundance: -; d_gene: TRBD1; v_gene: TRBV13; j_gene: TRBJ1-2; CDR3nt: TGTGCCAGCAGCCAAATTCCGGGACAGGGTTTTTACTATGGCTACACCTTC; CDR3aa: CASSQIPGQGFYYGYTF
abundance: -; d_gene: TRBD1; v_gene: TRBV5-1; j_gene: TRBJ2-1; CDR3nt: TGCGCCAGCAGCCCCTGGACAGGGGGAAATGAGCAGTTCTTC; CDR3aa: CASSPWTGGNEQFF
abundance: -; d_gene: TRBD1; v_gene: TRBV4-1; j_gene: TRBJ1-6; CDR3nt: TGCGCCAGCAGCCAGCCACAGGGGGACAATTCACCCCTCCACTTT; CDR3aa: CASSQPQGDNSPLHF
abundance: -; d_gene: TRBD1; v_gene: TRBV30; j_gene: TRBJ2-7; CDR3nt: TGTGCCTGGGCCGGGACAGGGCTGAACGAGCAGTACTTC; CDR3aa: CAWAGTGLNEQYF
abundance: once; d_gene: -; v_gene: TRBV2; j_gene: TRBJ2-6; CDR3nt: TGTGCCAGCATAGGGGGAGAAGCTGGGGCCAACGTCCTGACTTTC; CDR3aa: CASIGGEAGANVLTF
abundance: once; d_gene: -; v_gene: TRBV4-1; j_gene: TRBJ2-1; CDR3nt: TGCGCCAGCAGCCAAGATCCGAGGGGGAATGAGCAGTTCTTC; CDR3aa: CASSQDPRGNEQFF
abundance: -; d_gene: -; v_gene: TRBV18; j_gene: TRBJ2-1; CDR3nt: TGTGCCAGCTCACTACAGTCCTACCGGATCAATGAGCAGTTCTTC; CDR3aa: CASSLQSYRINEQFF
abundance: -; d_gene: -; v_gene: TRBV12-3/TRBV12-4; j_gene: TRBJ2-3; CDR3nt: TGTGCCAGCAGCTCAGGGTATACGCAGTATTTT; CDR3aa: CASSSGYTQYF
abundance: -; d_gene: -; v_gene: TRBV6-6; j_gene: TRBJ1-2; CDR3nt: TGTGCCAGCAGCCAGGGGACCGGTGGCTACACCTTC; CDR3aa: CASSQGTGGYTF
abundance: few; d_gene: -; v_gene: TRBV7-9; j_gene: TRBJ2-7; CDR3nt: TGTGCCAGCAGCCTATCAAGCTACGAGCAGTACTTC; CDR3aa: CASSLSSYEQYF
abundance: -; d_gene: -; v_gene: TRBV7-7; j_gene: TRBJ2-1; CDR3nt: TGTGCTAGCAGCCGTCCAGGGTACAATGAGCAGTTCTTC; CDR3aa: CASSRPGYNEQFF
abundance: -; d_gene: TRBD2; v_gene: TRBV5-1; j_gene: TRBJ2-2; CDR3nt: TGCGCCAGCAGCGGAAGCGGGGGCCAGAACACCGGGGAGCTGTTTTTT; CDR3aa: CASSGSGGQNTGELFF
abundance: -; d_gene: TRBD1; v_gene: TRBV3-1/TRBV3-2; j_gene: TRBJ1-6; CDR3nt: TGTGCCAGCAGCCAGGGACAGGGATATTCACCCCTCCACTTT; CDR3aa: CASSQGQGYSPLHF
abundance: -; d_gene: -; v_gene: TRBV30; j_gene: TRBJ2-7; CDR3nt: TGTGCCTGGGGGCGGACAGGGAGGGGCGACGAGCAGTACTTC; CDR3aa: CAWGRTGRGDEQYF
abundance: once; d_gene: TRBD2; v_gene: TRBV2; j_gene: TRBJ2-1; CDR3nt: TGTGCCAGCAGGTCCGGGGGGAATGAGCAGTTCTTC; CDR3aa: CASRSGGNEQFF
abundance: -; d_gene: -; v_gene: TRBV11-3; j_gene: TRBJ2-2; CDR3nt: TGTGCCAGCAGCTTACAAATTATAGTAGGGGACACTAACACCGGGGAGCTGTTTTTT; CDR3aa: CASSLQIIVGDTNTGELFF
abundance: -; d_gene: TRBD2; v_gene: TRBV4-2; j_gene: TRBJ2-1; CDR3nt: TGTGCCAGCAGCCCAGGAGCGGGGCCCTACAATGAGCAGTTCTTC; CDR3aa: CASSPGAGPYNEQFF
abundance: -; d_gene: -; v_gene: TRBV2; j_gene: TRBJ1-1; CDR3nt: TGTGCCAGCAGGGTTGAGGGAGATGAAGCTTTCTTT; CDR3aa: CASRVEGDEAFF
abundance: -; d_gene: TRBD1; v_gene: TRBV29-1; j_gene: TRBJ2-7; CDR3nt: TGCAGCGCCGGACAGGGGGGCAACGAGCAGTACTTC; CDR3aa: CSAGQGGNEQYF